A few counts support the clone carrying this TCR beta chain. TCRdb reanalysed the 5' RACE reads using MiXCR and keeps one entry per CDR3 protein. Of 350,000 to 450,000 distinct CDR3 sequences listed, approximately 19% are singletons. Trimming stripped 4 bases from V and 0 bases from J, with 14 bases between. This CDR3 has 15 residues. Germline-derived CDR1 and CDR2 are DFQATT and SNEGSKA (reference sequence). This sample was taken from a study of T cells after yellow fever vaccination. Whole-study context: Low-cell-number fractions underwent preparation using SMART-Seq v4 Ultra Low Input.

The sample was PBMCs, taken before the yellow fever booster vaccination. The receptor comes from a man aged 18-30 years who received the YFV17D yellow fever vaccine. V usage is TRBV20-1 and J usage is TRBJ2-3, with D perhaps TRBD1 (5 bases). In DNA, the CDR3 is TGCAGTGCTATCCCAGAGGCAGGGAGCACAGATACGCAGTATTTT. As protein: CSAIPEAGSTDTQYF.